This T cell receptor (beta chain) was captured by sequencing in a study of shared clonotypes between healthy human individuals. Worth noting for this clone: The antigen is undetermined.

Trimming left V 3 bases short and J 4 bases short, with 5 bases between. The CDR3 has 11 amino acids. Germline CDR1 and CDR2: DFQATT and SNEGSKA (reference sequence). Overall study findings and caveats: For naive CD4 cells, 4.5% to 6.5% of clonotypes were shared across a handful of donors.

Assay used: immunoSEQ multiplex PCR; TCRdb lists only in-frame clones, some missing. Here the sample spans over a million clones, 65% to 80% being singletons. This TCR was sampled from a man aged 18 to 35 in good health. The V and J genes are TRBV20-1 and TRBJ2-3, with no clear D. The sample was memory CD4+ T cells sorted from blood. Regarding subset: CD45RA-negative fraction. The CDR3 spells CSASHPDTQYF. The CDR3 nucleotides are TGCAGTGCTAGTCACCCAGATACGCAGTATTTT.